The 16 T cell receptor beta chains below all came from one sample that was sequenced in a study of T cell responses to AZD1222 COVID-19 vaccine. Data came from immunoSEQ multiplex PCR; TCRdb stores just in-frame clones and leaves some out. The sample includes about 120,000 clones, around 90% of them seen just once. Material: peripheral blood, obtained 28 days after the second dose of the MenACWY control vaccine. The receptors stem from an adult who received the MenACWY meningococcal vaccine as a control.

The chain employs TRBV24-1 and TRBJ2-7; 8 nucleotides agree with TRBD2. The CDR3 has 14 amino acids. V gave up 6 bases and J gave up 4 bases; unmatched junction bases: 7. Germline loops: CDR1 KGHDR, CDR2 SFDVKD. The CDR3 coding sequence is TGTGCCACCAGTCCCGGGGGGGCGCCGTACGAGCAGTACTTC. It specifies CATSPGGAPYEQYF.

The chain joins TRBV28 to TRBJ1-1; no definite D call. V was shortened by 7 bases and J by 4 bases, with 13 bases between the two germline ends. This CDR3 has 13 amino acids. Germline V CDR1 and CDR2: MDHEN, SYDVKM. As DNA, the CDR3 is TGTGCCAGCACTTTTGAGACTTTCACTGAAGCTTTCTTT. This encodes CASTFETFTEAFF.

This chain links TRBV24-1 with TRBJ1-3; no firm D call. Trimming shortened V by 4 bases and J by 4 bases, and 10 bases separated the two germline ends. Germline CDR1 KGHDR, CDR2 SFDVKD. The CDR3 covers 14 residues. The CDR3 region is CATSDAKTGNTIYF. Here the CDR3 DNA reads TGTGCCACCAGTGACGCAAAAACAGGAAACACCATATATTTT.

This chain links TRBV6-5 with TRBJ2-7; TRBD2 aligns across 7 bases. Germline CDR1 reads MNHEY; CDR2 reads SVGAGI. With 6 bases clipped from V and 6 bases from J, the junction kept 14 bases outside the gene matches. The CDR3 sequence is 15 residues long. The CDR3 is CASSAPGRGRAEQYF. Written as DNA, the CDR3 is TGTGCCAGCAGCGCCCCAGGAAGAGGGAGGGCCGAGCAGTACTTC.

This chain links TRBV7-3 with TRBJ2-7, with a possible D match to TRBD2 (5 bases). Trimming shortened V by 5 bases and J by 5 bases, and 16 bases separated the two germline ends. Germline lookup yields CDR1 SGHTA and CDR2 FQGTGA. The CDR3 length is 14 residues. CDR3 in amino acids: CASSLAHAANEQYF. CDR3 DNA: TGTGCCAGCAGCCTAGCCCATGCCGCGAACGAGCAGTACTTC.

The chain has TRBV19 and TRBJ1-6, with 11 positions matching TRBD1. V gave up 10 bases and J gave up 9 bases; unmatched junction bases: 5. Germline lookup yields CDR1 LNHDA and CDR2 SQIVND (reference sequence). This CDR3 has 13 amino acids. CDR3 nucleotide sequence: TGTGCCATCGGACAGGGGGCAGGTTCACCCCTCCACTTT. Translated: CAIGQGAGSPLHF.

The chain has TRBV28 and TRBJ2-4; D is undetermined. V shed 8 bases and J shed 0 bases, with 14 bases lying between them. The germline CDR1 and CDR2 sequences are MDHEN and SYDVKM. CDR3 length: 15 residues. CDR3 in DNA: TGTGCCAGCCGCGGAGCCACCCTAGCCAAAAACATTCAGTACTTC. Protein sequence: CASRGATLAKNIQYF.

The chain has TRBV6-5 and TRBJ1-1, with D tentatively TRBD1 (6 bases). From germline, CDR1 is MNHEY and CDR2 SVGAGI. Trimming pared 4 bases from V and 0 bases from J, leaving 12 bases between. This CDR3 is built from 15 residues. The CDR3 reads CASSFDRRMNTEAFF. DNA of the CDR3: TGTGCCAGCAGTTTCGACAGGCGGATGAACACTGAAGCTTTCTTT.

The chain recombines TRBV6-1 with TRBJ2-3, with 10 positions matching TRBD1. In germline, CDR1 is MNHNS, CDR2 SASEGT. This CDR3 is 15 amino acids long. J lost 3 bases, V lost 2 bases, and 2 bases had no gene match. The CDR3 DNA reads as TGTGCCAGCAGTGAACCGGGACAGGGGACAGATACGCAGTATTTT. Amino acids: CASSEPGQGTDTQYF.

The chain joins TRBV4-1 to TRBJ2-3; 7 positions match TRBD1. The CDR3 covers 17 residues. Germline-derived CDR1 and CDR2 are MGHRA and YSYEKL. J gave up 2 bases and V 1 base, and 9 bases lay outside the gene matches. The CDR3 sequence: CASSQGVQGSTTDTQYF. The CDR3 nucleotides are TGCGCCAGCAGCCAAGGGGTACAGGGGTCCACCACAGATACGCAGTATTTT.

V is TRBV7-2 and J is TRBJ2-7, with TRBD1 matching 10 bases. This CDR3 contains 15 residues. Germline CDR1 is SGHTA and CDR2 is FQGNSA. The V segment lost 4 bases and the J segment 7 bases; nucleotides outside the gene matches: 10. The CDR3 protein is CASSSHGTGAGEQYF. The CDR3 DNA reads TGTGCCAGCAGCTCCCATGGGACAGGGGCGGGGGAGCAGTACTTC.

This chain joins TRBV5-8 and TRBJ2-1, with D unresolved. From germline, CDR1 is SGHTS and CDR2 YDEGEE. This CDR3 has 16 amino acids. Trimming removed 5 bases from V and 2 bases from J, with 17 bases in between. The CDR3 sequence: CASSSATQSTYNEQFF. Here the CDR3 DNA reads TGTGCCAGCAGTTCCGCGACCCAGAGTACCTACAATGAGCAGTTCTTC.

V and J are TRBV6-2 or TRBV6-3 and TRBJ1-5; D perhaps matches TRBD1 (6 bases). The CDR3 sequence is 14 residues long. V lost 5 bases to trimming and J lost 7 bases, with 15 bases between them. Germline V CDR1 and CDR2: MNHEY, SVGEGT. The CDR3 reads CASSLHGQGQPQHF. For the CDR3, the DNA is TGTGCCAGCAGTCTACATGGGCAGGGGCAGCCCCAGCATTTT.

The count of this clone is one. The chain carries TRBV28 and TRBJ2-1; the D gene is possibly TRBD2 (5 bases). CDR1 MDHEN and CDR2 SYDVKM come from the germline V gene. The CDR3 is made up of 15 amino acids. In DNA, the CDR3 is TGTGCGTACGGTGTCGGAGGCCTCTCCTACAATGAGCAGTTCTTC. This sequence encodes CAYGVGGLSYNEQFF.

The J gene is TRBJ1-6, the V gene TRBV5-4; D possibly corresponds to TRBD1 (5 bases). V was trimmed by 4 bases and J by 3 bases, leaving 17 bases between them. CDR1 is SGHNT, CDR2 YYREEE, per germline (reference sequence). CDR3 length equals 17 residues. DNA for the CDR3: TGTGCCAGCAGCGGCCTCTGGGGGTGGTACTATAATTCACCCCTCCACTTT. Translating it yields CASSGLWGWYYNSPLHF.

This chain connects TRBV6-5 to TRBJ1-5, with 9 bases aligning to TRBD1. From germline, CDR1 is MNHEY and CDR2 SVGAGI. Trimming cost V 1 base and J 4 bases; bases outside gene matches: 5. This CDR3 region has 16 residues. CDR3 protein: CASSYYPGQGNQPQHF. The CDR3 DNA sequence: TGTGCCAGCAGTTACTACCCGGGACAGGGTAATCAGCCCCAGCATTTT.